This T cell receptor (beta chain) emerged from a study of CD8 T cells in Susac syndrome. Study-wide findings and caveats: CD4+ T cell repertoires in Susac syndrome lacked clonal expansion.

A word on this clonotype: Its antigen is not identified.

Random-hexamer reverse transcription was applied to about 0.5 to 1 ug RNA. TCRdb redid the calling of the immunoSEQ multiplex PCR reads with MiXCR, one entry per CDR3 protein. The sample contains 150,000 or so distinct CDR3 sequences, about 95% of which appear only once. V was shortened by 6 bases and J by 4 bases, with 13 bases between the two germline ends. There are 15 residues in the CDR3. The TCR originated in a human donor with Susac syndrome. Sequencing input: CD4+ T cells from PBMCs. The V gene is TRBV12-3 or TRBV12-4, the J gene TRBJ2-6; D call uncertain. In DNA form, the CDR3 reads TGTGCCAGCAGGTCAGGCGTGGGGGGGGCCAACGTCCTGACTTTC. Translation: CASRSGVGGANVLTF.